The TCR beta chain under discussion was sequenced for a study of cytomegalovirus exposure and HLA in healthy donors. Trimming at V came to 0 bases and at J to 4 bases, leaving 13 bases not matched to a gene. CDR1 and CDR2 from the germline V gene are SGDLS and YYNGEE. The CDR3 totals 18 residues. The PCR contained 60 Vbeta and 13 Jbeta primers. The data were produced by immunoSEQ multiplex PCR, yet TCRdb's version contains in-frame clones alone and is incomplete. The repertoire holds over 150,000 clones, with about four fifths as singletons. This clone was seen only a few times. Specimen: PBMCs. J is TRBJ2-1 and V is TRBV9; 7 bases are shared with TRBD2. This receptor was taken from a boy under 10 years old in good health and CMV-seronegative. Here the CDR3 DNA reads TGTGCCAGCAGCGTAGTTTCTAGCGGATCTACAAAATACAATGAGCAGTTCTTC. The encoded protein is CASSVVSSGSTKYNEQFF.